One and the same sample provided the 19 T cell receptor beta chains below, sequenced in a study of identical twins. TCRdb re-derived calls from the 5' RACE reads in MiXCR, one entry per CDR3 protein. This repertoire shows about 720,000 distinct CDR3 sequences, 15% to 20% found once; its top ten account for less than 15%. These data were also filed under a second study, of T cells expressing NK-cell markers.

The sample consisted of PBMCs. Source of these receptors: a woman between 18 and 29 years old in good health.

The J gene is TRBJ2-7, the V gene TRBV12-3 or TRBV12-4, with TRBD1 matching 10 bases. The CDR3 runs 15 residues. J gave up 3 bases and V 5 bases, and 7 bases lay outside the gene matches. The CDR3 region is CASSTTGTGVYEQYF. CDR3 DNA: TGTGCCAGCAGTACCACCGGGACAGGGGTCTACGAGCAGTACTTC.

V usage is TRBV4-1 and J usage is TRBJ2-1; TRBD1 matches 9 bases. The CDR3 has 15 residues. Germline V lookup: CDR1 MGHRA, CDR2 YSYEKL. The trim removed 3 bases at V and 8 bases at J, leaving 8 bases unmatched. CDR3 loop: CASSHGRDRVYEQFF. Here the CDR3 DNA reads TGCGCCAGCAGCCACGGCCGGGACAGGGTCTATGAGCAGTTCTTC.

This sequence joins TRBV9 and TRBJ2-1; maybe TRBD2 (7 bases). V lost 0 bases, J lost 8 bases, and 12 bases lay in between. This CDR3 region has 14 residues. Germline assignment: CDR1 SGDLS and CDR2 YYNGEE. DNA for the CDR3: TGTGCCAGCAGCGTAGCGGGGGGCAGCGATGAGCAGTTCTTC. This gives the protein CASSVAGGSDEQFF.

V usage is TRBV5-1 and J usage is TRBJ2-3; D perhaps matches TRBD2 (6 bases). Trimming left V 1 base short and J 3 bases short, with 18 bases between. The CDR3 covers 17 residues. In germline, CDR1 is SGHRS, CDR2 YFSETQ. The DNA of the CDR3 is TGCGCCAGCAGCTTGCTTGAAACGGGGGTAGGGACAGATACGCAGTATTTT. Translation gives CASSLLETGVGTDTQYF.

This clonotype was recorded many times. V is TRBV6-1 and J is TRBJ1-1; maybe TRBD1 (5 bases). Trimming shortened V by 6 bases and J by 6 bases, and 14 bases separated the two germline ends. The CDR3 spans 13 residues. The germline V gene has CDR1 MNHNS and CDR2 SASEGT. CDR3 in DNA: TGTGCCAGCAGCCCGCTGGGGGGAGCTGAAGCTTTCTTT. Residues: CASSPLGGAEAFF.

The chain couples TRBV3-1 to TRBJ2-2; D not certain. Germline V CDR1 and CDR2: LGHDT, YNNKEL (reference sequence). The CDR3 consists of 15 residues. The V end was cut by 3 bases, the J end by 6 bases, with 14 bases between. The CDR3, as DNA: TGTGCCAGCAGCCACGACTTGGGTTGGCCCGGGGAGCTGTTTTTT. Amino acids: CASSHDLGWPGELFF.

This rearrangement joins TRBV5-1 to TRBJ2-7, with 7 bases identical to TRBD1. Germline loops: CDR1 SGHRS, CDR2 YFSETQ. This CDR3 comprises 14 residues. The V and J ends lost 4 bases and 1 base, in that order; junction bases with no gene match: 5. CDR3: CASSDPGQSYEQYF. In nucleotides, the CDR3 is TGCGCCAGCAGCGACCCGGGACAGTCCTACGAGCAGTACTTC.

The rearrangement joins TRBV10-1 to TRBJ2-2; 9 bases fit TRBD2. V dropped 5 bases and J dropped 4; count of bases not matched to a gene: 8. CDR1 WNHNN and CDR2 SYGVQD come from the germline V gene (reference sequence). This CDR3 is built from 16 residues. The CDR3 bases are TGCGCCAGCAGTTCCGGACTAGCGTCCCGCACCGGGGAGCTGTTTTTT. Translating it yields CASSSGLASRTGELFF.

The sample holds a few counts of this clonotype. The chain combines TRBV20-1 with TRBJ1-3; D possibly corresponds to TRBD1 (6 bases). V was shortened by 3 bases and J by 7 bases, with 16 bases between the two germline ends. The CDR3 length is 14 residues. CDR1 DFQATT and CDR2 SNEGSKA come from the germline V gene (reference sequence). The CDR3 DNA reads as TGCAGTGCTAGGCGGACAGCTTTGTCGAACACCATATATTTT. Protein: CSARRTALSNTIYF.

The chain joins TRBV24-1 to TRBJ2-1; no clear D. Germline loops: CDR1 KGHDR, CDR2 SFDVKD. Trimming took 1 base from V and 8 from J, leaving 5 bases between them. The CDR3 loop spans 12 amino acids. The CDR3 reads CATSDFGDEQFF. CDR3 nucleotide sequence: TGTGCCACCAGTGATTTCGGCGATGAGCAGTTCTTC.

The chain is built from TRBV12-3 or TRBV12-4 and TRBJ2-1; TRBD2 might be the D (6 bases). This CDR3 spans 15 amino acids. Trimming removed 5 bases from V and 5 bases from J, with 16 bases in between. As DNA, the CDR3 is TGTGCCAGCAGTCGATACGGGACTCCGGACAATGAGCAGTTCTTC. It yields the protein CASSRYGTPDNEQFF.

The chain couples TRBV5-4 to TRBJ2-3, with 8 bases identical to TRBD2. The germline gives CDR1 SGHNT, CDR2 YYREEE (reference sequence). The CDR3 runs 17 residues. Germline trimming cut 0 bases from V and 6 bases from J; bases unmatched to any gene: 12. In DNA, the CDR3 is TGTGCCAGCAGCTTGGACCTGGCGGGGGGCAAGGGCGATACGCAGTATTTT. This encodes CASSLDLAGGKGDTQYF.

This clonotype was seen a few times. The CDR3 DNA is TGTGCCAGCAGCTTAGGTGGGACAGAACGGGGCTACACCTTC. Translating it yields CASSLGGTERGYTF. This sequence joins TRBV7-9 and TRBJ1-2; TRBD1 agrees at 7 bases. V was clipped by 1 base and J by 8 bases; unmatched bases: 7. The CDR3 runs to 14 residues. The germline CDR1 and CDR2 sequences are SEHNR and FQNEAQ (reference sequence).

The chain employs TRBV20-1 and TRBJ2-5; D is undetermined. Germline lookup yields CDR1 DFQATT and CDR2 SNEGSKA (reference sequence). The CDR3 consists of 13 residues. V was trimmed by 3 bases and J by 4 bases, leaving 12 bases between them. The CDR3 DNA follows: TGCAGTGCTAGGGACGGACGGTTAGAGACCCAGTACTTC. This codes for CSARDGRLETQYF.

The CDR3 spells CASSSRDRGRQPQHF. CDR3 sequence (DNA): TGTGCCAGCAGTAGCCGGGACAGGGGGCGTCAGCCCCAGCATTTT. V gene TRBV12-3 or TRBV12-4 combines with J gene TRBJ1-5; 12 bases agree with TRBD1. The CDR3 runs to 15 residues. Germline trimming cut 5 bases from V and 6 bases from J; bases unmatched to any gene: 5.

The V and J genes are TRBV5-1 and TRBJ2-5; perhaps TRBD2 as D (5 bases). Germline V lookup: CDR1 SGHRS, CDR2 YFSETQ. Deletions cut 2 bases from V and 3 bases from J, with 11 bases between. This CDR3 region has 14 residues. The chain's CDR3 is CASSFLDWKETQYF. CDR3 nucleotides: TGCGCCAGCAGCTTCTTGGACTGGAAAGAGACCCAGTACTTC.

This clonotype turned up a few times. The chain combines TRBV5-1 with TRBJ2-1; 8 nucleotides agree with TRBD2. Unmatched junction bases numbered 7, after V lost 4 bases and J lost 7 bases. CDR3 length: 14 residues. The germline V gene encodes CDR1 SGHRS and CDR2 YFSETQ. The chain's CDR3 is CASSPHSGMNEQFF. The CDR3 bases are TGCGCCAGCAGCCCTCATAGCGGGATGAATGAGCAGTTCTTC.

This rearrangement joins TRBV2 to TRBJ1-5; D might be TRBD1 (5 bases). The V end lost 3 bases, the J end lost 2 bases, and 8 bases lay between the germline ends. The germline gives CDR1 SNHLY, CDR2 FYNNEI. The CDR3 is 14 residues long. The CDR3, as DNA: TGTGCCAGCAGTGACAGGGTGGGCAATCAGCCCCAGCATTTT. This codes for CASSDRVGNQPQHF.

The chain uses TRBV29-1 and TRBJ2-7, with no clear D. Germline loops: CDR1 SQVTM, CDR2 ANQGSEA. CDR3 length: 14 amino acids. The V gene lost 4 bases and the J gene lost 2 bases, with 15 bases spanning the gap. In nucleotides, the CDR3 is TGCAGCGTTGGAAGTGGCGCCTCGACCTACGAGCAGTACTTC. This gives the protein CSVGSGASTYEQYF.